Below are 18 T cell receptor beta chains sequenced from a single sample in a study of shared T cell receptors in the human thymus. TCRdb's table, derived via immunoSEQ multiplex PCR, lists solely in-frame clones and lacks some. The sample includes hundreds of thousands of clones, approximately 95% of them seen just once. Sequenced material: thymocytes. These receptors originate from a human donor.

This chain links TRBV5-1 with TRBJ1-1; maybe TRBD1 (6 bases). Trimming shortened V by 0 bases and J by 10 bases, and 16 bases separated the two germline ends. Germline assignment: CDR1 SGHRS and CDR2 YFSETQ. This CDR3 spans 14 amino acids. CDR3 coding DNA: TGCGCCAGCAGCTTGGGGAGAACAGGGTTGGGAGCTTTCTTT. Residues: CASSLGRTGLGAFF.

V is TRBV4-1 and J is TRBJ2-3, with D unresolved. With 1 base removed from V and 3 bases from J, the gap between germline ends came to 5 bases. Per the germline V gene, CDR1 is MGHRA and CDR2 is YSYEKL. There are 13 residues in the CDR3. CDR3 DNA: TGCGCCAGCAGCCAAGGAACAACAGATACGCAGTATTTT. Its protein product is CASSQGTTDTQYF.

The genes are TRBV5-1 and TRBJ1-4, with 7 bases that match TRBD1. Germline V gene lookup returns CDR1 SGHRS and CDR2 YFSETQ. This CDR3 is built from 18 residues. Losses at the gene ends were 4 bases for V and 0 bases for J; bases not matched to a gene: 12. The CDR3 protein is CASSPHPGGVPTNEKLFF. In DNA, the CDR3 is TGCGCCAGCAGCCCGCACCCAGGGGGGGTACCAACTAATGAAAAACTGTTTTTT.

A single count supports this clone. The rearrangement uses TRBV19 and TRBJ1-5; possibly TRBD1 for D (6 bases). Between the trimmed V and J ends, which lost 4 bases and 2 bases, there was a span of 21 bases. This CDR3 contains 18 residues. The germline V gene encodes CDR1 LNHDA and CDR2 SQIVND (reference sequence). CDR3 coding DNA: TGTGCCAGTAGTAAAAAGGGGTGGGACATTTATGGCAATCAGCCCCAGCATTTT. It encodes CASSKKGWDIYGNQPQHF. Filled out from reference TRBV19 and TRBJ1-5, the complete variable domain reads DGGITQSPKYLFRKEGQNVTLSCEQNLNHDAMYWYRQDPGQGLRLIYYSQIVNDFQKGDIAEGYSVSREKKESFPLTVTSAQKNPTAFYLCASSKKGWDIYGNQPQHFGDGTRLSIL.

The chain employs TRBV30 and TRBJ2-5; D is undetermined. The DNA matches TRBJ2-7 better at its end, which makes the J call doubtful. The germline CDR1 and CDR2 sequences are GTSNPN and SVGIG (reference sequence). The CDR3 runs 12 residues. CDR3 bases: TGTGCCTGGATCCGGTCCCCCTACGAGCAGTACTTC. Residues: CAWIRSPYEQYF.

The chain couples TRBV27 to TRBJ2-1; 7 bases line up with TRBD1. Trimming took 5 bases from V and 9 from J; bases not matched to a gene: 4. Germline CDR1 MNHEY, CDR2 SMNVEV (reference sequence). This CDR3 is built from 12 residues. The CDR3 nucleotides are TGTGCCAGCAGTCCCCACAGGGGTGAGCAGTTCTTC. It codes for CASSPHRGEQFF.

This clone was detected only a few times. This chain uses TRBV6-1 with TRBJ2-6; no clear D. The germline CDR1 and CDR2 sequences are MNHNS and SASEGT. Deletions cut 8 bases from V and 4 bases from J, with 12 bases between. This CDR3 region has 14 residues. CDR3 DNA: TGTGCCAGCGTCGGATTTTGCGGGGCCAACGTCCTGACTTTC. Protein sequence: CASVGFCGANVLTF.

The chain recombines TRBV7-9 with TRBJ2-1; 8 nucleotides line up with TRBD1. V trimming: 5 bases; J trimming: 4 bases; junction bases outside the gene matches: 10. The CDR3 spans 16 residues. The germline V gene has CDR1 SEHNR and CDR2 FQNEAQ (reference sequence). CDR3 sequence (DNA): TGTGCCAGCAGCCCGAGACAGGGGCAGACTTACAATGAGCAGTTCTTC. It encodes CASSPRQGQTYNEQFF.

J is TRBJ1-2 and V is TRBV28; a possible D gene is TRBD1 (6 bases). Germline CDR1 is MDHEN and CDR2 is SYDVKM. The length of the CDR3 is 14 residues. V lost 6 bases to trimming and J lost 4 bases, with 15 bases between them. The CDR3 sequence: CASRRGQTIYGYTF. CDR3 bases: TGTGCCAGCAGACGTGGACAGACCATCTATGGCTACACCTTC.

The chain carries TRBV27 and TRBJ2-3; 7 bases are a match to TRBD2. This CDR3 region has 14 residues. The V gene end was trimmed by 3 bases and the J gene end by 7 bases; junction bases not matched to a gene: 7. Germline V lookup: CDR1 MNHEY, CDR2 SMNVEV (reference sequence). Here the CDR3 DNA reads TGTGCCAGCAGTTTCGGGGGAGGGCCTCATACGCAGTATTTT. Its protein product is CASSFGGGPHTQYF.

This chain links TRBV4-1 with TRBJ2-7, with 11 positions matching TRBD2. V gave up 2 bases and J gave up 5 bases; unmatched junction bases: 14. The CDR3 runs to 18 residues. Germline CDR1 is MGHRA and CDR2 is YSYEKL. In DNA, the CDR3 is TGCGCCAGCAGCCAACAGGTAGTCCATAGCGGGAGGGCCCACGAGCAGTACTTC. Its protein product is CASSQQVVHSGRAHEQYF.

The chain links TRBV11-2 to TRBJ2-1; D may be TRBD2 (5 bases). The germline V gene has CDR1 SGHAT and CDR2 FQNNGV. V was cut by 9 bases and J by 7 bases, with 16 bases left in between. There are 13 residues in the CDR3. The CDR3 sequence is CASQLEGLNEQFF. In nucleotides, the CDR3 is TGTGCCAGTCAACTAGAGGGTTTGAATGAGCAGTTCTTC. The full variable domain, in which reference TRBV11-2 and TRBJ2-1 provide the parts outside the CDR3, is EAGVAQSPRYKIIEKRQSVAFWCNPISGHATLYWYQQILGQGPKLLIQFQNNGVVDDSQLPKDRFSAERLKGVDSTLKIQPAKLEDSAVYLCASQLEGLNEQFFGPGTRLTVL.

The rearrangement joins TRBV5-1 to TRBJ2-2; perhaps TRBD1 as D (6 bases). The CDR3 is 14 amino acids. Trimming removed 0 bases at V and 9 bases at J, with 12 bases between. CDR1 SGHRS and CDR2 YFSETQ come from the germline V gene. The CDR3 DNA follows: TGCGCCAGCAGCTTGGATTACAGGGACCGGGAGCTGTTTTTT. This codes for CASSLDYRDRELFF.

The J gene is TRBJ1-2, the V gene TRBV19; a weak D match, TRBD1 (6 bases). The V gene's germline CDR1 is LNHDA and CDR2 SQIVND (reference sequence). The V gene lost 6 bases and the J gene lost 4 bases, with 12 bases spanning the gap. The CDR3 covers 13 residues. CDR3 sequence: CASRDGQIYGYTF. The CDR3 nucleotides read TGTGCCAGTAGAGACGGACAGATCTATGGCTACACCTTC.

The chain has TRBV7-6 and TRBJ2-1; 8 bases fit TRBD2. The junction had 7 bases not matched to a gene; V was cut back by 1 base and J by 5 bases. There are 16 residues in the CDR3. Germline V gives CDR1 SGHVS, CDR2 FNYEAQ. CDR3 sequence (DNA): TGTGCCAGCAGCTTAGTGGGAGCGGGAGTTCACAATGAGCAGTTCTTC. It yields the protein CASSLVGAGVHNEQFF.

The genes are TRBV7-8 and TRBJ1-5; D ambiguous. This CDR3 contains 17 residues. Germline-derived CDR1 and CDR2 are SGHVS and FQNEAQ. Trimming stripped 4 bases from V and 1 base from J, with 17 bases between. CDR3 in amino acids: CASSSHLQILSNQPQHF. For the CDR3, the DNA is TGTGCCAGCAGCTCCCATCTCCAGATCTTGAGCAATCAGCCCCAGCATTTT.

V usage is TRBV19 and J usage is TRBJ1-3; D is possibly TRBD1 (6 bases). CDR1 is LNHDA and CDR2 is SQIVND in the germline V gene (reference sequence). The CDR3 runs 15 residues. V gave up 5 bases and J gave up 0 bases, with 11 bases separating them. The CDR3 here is CASSGGGYSGNTIYF. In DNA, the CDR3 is TGTGCCAGTAGTGGGGGCGGCTACTCTGGAAACACCATATATTTT.

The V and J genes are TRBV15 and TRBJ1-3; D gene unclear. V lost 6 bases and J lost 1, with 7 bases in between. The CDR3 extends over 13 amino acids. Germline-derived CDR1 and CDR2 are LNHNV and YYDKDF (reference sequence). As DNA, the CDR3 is TGTGCCACCAGATCGGAATCTGGAAACACCATATATTTT. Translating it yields CATRSESGNTIYF.